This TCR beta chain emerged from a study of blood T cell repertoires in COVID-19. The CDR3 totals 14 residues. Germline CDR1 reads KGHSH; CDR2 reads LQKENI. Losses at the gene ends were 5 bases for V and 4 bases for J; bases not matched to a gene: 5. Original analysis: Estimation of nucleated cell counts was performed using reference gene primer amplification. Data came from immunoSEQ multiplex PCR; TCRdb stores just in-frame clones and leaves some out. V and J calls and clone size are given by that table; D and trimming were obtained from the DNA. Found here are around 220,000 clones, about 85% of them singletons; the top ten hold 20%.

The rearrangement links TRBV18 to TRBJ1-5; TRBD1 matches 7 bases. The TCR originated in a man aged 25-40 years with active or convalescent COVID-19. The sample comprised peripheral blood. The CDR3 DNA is TGTGCCAGCTCAGAAACAGGGGCGAATCAGCCCCAGCATTTT. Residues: CASSETGANQPQHF.